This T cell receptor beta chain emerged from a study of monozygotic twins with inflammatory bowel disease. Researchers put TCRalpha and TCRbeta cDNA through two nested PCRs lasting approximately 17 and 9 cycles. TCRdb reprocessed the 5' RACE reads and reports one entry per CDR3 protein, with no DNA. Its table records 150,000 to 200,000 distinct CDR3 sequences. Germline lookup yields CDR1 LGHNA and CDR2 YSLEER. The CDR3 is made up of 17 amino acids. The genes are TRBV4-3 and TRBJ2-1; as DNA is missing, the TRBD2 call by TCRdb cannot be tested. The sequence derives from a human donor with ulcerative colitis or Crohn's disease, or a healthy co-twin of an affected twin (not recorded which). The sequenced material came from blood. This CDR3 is CASSLIMGLAAYNEQFF.